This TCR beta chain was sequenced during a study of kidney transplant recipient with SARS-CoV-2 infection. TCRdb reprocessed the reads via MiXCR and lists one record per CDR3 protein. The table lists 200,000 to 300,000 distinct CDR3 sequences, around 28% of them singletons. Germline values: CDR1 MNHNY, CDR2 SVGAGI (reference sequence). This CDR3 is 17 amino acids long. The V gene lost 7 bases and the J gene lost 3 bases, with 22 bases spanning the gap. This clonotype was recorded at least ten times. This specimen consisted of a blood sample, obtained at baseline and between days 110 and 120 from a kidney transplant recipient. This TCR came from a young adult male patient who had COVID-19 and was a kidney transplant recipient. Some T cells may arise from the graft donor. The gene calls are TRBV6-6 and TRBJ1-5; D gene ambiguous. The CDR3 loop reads CASKPPTGVGNNQPQHF. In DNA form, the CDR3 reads TGTGCCAGCAAACCCCCCACTGGAGTAGGGAACAATCAGCCCCAGCATTTT.